The 16 T cell receptor beta chains reported below all come from one sample, sequenced in a study of shared clonotypes between healthy human individuals. Sequenced by immunoSEQ multiplex PCR; TCRdb stores in-frame clones only, minus some. The data hold 1,400,000 or so clones, with just under 99% observed a single time. The sample consisted of naive CD4+ T cells sorted from blood. Subset of the sample: CD45RA+ positively selected. The receptors stem from a man aged 30-40 years in good health.

The rearrangement links TRBV29-1 to TRBJ2-3, with 11 nucleotides matching TRBD2. The CDR3 extends over 16 amino acids. The V gene end was trimmed by 6 bases and the J gene end by 2 bases; junction bases not matched to a gene: 10. Germline V gives CDR1 SQVTM, CDR2 ANQGSEA. CDR3 loop: CSVDSGTSGLTDTQYF. The CDR3 nucleotides read TGCAGCGTCGACTCCGGGACTAGCGGACTCACAGATACGCAGTATTTT.

The chain links TRBV11-2 to TRBJ2-7; TRBD1 agrees at 8 bases. V trimming: 6 bases; J trimming: 9 bases; junction bases outside the gene matches: 13. Germline assignment: CDR1 SGHAT and CDR2 FQNNGV. The CDR3 is 14 residues long. CDR3 in DNA: TGTGCCAGCAGGTACCGGACAGGGACAATCCTGCAGTACTTC. It is translated as CASRYRTGTILQYF.

Worth noting for this clone: This specimen includes other DNA sequences encoding the same CDR3. V usage is TRBV29-1 and J usage is TRBJ1-1, with a tentative D call TRBD1 (5 bases). Looked up from germline, CDR1 is SQVTM and CDR2 is ANQGSEA. The CDR3 runs 12 residues. Trimming cost V 6 bases and J 0 bases, with 8 bases left between them. CDR3 loop: CSVKGMNTEAFF. The CDR3 DNA follows: TGCAGCGTCAAGGGGATGAACACTGAAGCTTTCTTT.

V is TRBV11-2 and J is TRBJ2-1; 7 positions match TRBD2. The CDR3 is 15 residues long. CDR1 and CDR2 from the germline V gene are SGHAT and FQNNGV. V dropped 5 bases and J dropped 2; count of bases not matched to a gene: 6. The DNA for the CDR3 is TGTGCCAGCAGCATTAGCGGGTCCCCCTACAATGAGCAGTTCTTC. It specifies CASSISGSPYNEQFF.

The rearrangement joins TRBV9 to TRBJ2-6; TRBD2 matches at 8 bases. In germline, CDR1 is SGDLS, CDR2 YYNGEE. V lost 0 bases to trimming and J lost 0 bases; unmatched junction nucleotides: 8. The length of the CDR3 is 19 residues. CDR3 in amino acids: CASSVAVSGKYSGANVLTF. DNA for the CDR3: TGTGCCAGCAGCGTAGCGGTTAGCGGGAAATACTCTGGGGCCAACGTCCTGACTTTC. The whole variable domain, remainder taken from reference TRBV9 and TRBJ2-6, is DSGVTQTPKHLITATGQRVTLRCSPRSGDLSVYWYQQSLDQGLQFLIQYYNGEERAKGNILERFSAQQFPDLHSELNLSSLELGDSALYFCASSVAVSGKYSGANVLTFGAGSRLTVL.

This chain joins TRBV7-2 and TRBJ2-1, with 7 nucleotides matching TRBD1. CDR1 SGHTA and CDR2 FQGNSA come from the germline V gene. The CDR3 covers 15 residues. The junction had 8 bases not matched to a gene; V was cut back by 5 bases and J by 4 bases. The CDR3 coding sequence is TGTGCCAGCAGCCAAGGACAGGCGTGGTACAATGAGCAGTTCTTC. As protein: CASSQGQAWYNEQFF.

The chain uses TRBV5-4 and TRBJ2-7, with D unresolved. Trimming left V 0 bases short and J 9 bases short, with 13 bases between. Germline CDR1 SGHNT, CDR2 YYREEE (reference sequence). This CDR3 spans 13 amino acids. The CDR3 region is CASSLGERSVQYF. The CDR3 region has the DNA TGTGCCAGCAGCTTGGGAGAGCGATCGGTGCAGTACTTC.

V and J are TRBV30 and TRBJ2-7; 10 bases line up with TRBD1. The junction had 12 bases not matched to a gene; V was cut back by 6 bases and J by 7 bases. The CDR3 spans 14 residues. Germline lookup yields CDR1 GTSNPN and CDR2 SVGIG (reference sequence). The CDR3 sequence: CACRPGQGRREQYF. The DNA for the CDR3 is TGTGCCTGTCGACCGGGACAGGGGCGTAGAGAGCAGTACTTC.

The rearrangement joins TRBV11-2 to TRBJ2-3, with D maybe TRBD1 (5 bases). The length of the CDR3 is 14 residues. Deletions cut 9 bases from V and 3 bases from J, with 16 bases between. In germline, CDR1 is SGHAT, CDR2 FQNNGV. Here the CDR3 DNA reads TGTGCCAGTTCACAGGTCGGCCCTACAGATACGCAGTATTTT. Amino acid sequence: CASSQVGPTDTQYF.

The chain has TRBV2 and TRBJ1-3, with D possibly matching TRBD1 (6 bases). V was shortened by 3 bases and J by 4 bases, with 16 bases between the two germline ends. The CDR3 totals 16 residues. CDR1 is SNHLY, CDR2 FYNNEI, per germline. CDR3 nucleotide sequence: TGTGCCAGCAGTGAGGGGGGCAGCCCCCTGGGAAACACCATATATTTT. Residues: CASSEGGSPLGNTIYF.

The genes are TRBV11-2 and TRBJ2-5, with D unclear. The V end lost 1 base, the J end lost 0 bases, and 9 bases lay between the germline ends. This CDR3 is built from 15 residues. Per the germline V gene, CDR1 is SGHAT and CDR2 is FQNNGV. The CDR3 region is CASSLVEWYQETQYF. The CDR3, as DNA: TGTGCCAGCAGCTTAGTAGAGTGGTACCAAGAGACCCAGTACTTC.

The chain has TRBV5-1 and TRBJ2-1; unclear D gene. V dropped 8 bases and J dropped 0 bases, with 15 bases sitting between them. The CDR3 loop spans 15 amino acids. Germline V gene data show CDR1 as SGHRS and CDR2 as YFSETQ. For the CDR3, the DNA is TGCGCCAGTAGTCAGGACCCGAGCTCCTACAATGAGCAGTTCTTC. Translated: CASSQDPSSYNEQFF. The whole variable domain, filled in from reference TRBV5-1 and TRBJ2-1, reads KAGVTQTPRYLIKTRGQQVTLSCSPISGHRSVSWYQQTPGQGLQFLFEYFSETQRNKGNFPGRFSGRQFSNSRSEMNVSTLELGDSALYLCASSQDPSSYNEQFFGPGTRLTVL.

The chain joins TRBV27 to TRBJ2-2; D unresolved. Germline CDR1 and CDR2: MNHEY and SMNVEV (reference sequence). Trimming removed 10 bases from V and 2 bases from J, with 11 bases in between. This CDR3 is 13 amino acids long. The CDR3 DNA sequence: TGTGCCACCAACAAACGAAACACCGGGGAGCTGTTTTTT. Translating it yields CATNKRNTGELFF.

A word on this clone: Germline is not matched at one junction end, which may reflect a read error. The V and J genes are TRBV7-7 and TRBJ2-2; TRBD1 agrees at 7 bases. Germline CDR1 SSHAT, CDR2 FNYEAQ (reference sequence). The CDR3 runs to 17 residues. CDR3 loop: CASSLSQGGAGTGELFF. Written as DNA, the CDR3 is TGTGCTAGCAGCTTATCCCAAGGGGGCGCCGGCACCGGGGAGCTGTTTTTT.

The sample holds one count of this clone. J is TRBJ2-3 and V is TRBV2; possible D gene TRBD2, 5 bases. CDR1 SNHLY and CDR2 FYNNEI come from the germline V gene. The V end was cut by 6 bases, the J end by 6 bases, with 16 bases between. CDR3 length: 14 amino acids. The CDR3 here is CASRARGLFDTQYF. The CDR3 region has the DNA TGTGCCAGCAGAGCCCGGGGTTTATTTGATACGCAGTATTTT.

The rearrangement links TRBV28 to TRBJ1-5, with TRBD1 identical over 7 bases. The CDR3 sequence is 18 residues long. Looked up from germline, CDR1 is MDHEN and CDR2 is SYDVKM. Trimming took 5 bases from V and 0 from J; bases not matched to a gene: 13. The CDR3 spells CASSPRQGGTYSNQPQHF. CDR3 in DNA: TGTGCCAGCAGTCCGAGGCAGGGGGGGACCTATAGCAATCAGCCCCAGCATTTT.